These 2 T cell receptor beta chains originate from one sample sequenced in a study of tumor-infiltrating lymphocytes in primary liver carcinoma. Between roughly 17 and 30 mg of unsorted bulk tissue served as the source from which RNA and DNA were co-extracted. TCR beta cDNA was made from 450 to 600 ng total RNA with a constant-region primer. Three nested multiplex PCR rounds, a slightly modified ARM-PCR, produced the libraries for TCR beta. TRBV1-TRBV30 forward primers paired with a C-beta reverse primer drove the first two PCR rounds, about 10 cycles each. One entry per CDR3 protein, called by TCRdb with MiXCR from the multiplex PCR reads. The data show approximately 120,000 distinct CDR3 sequences, 55% to 75% seen once. Material for sequencing was liver tumor tissue from sampling region 3. Subset defined: tumor region T3, left-lateral pole. These receptors originate from a woman aged 60-75 years with primary liver carcinoma and hepatitis B virus infection.

The J gene is TRBJ2-7, the V gene TRBV28; D unresolved. The V end lost 7 bases, the J end lost 0 bases, and 10 bases lay between the germline ends. Germline V gene sequence: CDR1 MDHEN, CDR2 SYDVKM. CDR3 length: 13 amino acids. The CDR3 nucleotides are TGTGCCAGCAACTCTACTCTCTCCTACGAGCAGTACTTC. This gives the protein CASNSTLSYEQYF.

On this clonotype itself: This may come from a read error, since a much larger clone is one base off. The J gene is TRBJ2-3, the V gene TRBV29-1; TRBD1 matches 7 bases. V was pared by 6 bases and J by 5 bases, with 5 bases of the junction left unmatched. This CDR3 is built from 12 residues. Germline-derived CDR1 and CDR2 are SQVTM and ANQGSEA. The chain's CDR3 is CSVGQAIDTQYF. CDR3 DNA sequence: TGCAGCGTAGGACAGGCCATAGATACGCAGTATTTT.